This T cell receptor beta chain was obtained from a study of blood T cell repertoires in COVID-19. How the authors handled the data: It was from reference gene primer amplification that nucleated cell counts were estimated. The protocol was immunoSEQ multiplex PCR, while the TCRdb copy is restricted to in-frame clones and leaves out a portion. That table is the source of V, J and clone size, and D and trimming were worked out from the DNA. Among about 370,000 clones, 75% to 90% were seen once, and the ten largest hold about 1%. Cohort allocation depended upon clinical history that participants reported. Regarding this clone: The sample contains more than one DNA sequence encoding this CDR3.

The germline gives CDR1 ENHRY, CDR2 SYGVKD. V was cut by 0 bases and J by 0 bases, with 6 bases left in between. CDR3 size: 15 residues. The TCR comes from a man between 18 and 29 years old who had recovered from COVID-19. Sequenced: PBMCs or T cells enriched from blood (not recorded which). The chain couples TRBV10-3 to TRBJ2-1; possibly TRBD2 for D (5 bases). CDR3 DNA: TGTGCCATCAGTGAGTCAGGGAGCTCCTACAATGAGCAGTTCTTC. This gives the protein CAISESGSSYNEQFF.